These T cell receptor beta chains were read from a single sample in a study of cytomegalovirus exposure and HLA in healthy donors. Some clones are missing from TCRdb's copy, which holds only in-frame ones; the method was immunoSEQ multiplex PCR. Of around 300,000 clones detected, roughly two thirds appear once; the ten largest clones hold under 3%. Material: PBMCs. These receptors originate from a female donor in good health and CMV-seronegative. Each CDR3 is given with its conserved first and last residue. The D gene is left open where the match is weak. Expanded clones are given a class, and other clones once, few, many or no size at all.

size	J	D	V	CDR3	DNA
NA	TRBJ2-7	TRBD1	TRBV5-6	CASSSPGQGYPYEQYF	TGTGCCAGCAGCTCCCCCGGACAGGGCTATCCCTACGAGCAGTACTTC
few	TRBJ2-6	NA	TRBV27	CASSLRETGGANVLTF	TGTGCCAGCAGTTTAAGGGAGACGGGTGGGGCCAACGTCCTGACTTTC
NA	TRBJ1-2	TRBD1	TRBV28	CASSSPSTGDHGYTF	TGTGCCAGCAGTTCCCCCTCAACAGGGGACCATGGCTACACCTTC
NA	TRBJ1-1	NA	TRBV28	CASSPSGGSTEAFF	TGTGCCAGCAGTCCCTCGGGGGGAAGCACTGAAGCTTTCTTT
NA	TRBJ2-7	TRBD2	TRBV7-6	CASSLGTSGTSSSYEQYF	TGTGCCAGCAGCCTCGGGACTAGCGGGACCTCGAGCTCCTACGAGCAGTACTTC
NA	TRBJ1-4	NA	TRBV14	CASSLYTSTNEKLFF	TGTGCCAGCAGCCTTTACACCTCAACTAATGAAAAACTGTTTTTT
NA	TRBJ2-7	TRBD1	TRBV7-8	CASSLAGQNYEQYF	TGTGCCAGCAGCTTAGCGGGACAGAACTACGAGCAGTACTTC
few	TRBJ2-2	NA	TRBV7-9	CASSQGGTGELFF	TGTGCCAGCAGCCAAGGGGGTACCGGGGAGCTGTTTTTT
NA	TRBJ2-5	NA	TRBV7-9	CASSSTGPQETQYF	TGTGCCAGCAGCTCGACAGGACCCCAAGAGACCCAGTACTTC
NA	TRBJ2-7	NA	TRBV10-3	CAISETGPSYEQYF	TGTGCCATCAGTGAAACAGGACCCAGCTACGAGCAGTACTTC
NA	TRBJ2-2	TRBD2	TRBV4-2	CASSQDGASGRAGELFF	TGTGCCAGCAGCCAAGATGGGGCTAGCGGGAGGGCCGGGGAGCTGTTTTTT